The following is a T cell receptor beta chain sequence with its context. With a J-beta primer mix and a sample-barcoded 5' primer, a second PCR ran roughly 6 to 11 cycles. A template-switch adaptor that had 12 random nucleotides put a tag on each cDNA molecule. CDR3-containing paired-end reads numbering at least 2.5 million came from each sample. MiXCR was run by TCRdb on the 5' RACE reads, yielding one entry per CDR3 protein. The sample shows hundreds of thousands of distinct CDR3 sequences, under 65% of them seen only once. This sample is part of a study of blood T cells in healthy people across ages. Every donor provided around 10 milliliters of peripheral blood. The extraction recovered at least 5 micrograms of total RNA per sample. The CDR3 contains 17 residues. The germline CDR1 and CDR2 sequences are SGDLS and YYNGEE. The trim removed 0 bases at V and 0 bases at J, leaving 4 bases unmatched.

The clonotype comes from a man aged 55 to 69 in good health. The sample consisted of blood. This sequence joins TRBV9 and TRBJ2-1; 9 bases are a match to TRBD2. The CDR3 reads CASSVGSSGVSYNEQFF. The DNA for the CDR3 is TGTGCCAGCAGCGTAGGATCTAGCGGGGTCTCCTACAATGAGCAGTTCTTC.